This TCR beta chain appears in the sequencing data of a study of blood T cell repertoires in COVID-19. This CDR3 comprises 17 residues. V lost 0 bases to trimming and J lost 3 bases, with 14 bases between them. In germline, CDR1 is MNHNS, CDR2 SASEGT. As originally analysed: Scientists estimated how many nucleated cells there were by amplifying reference gene primers. Assay: immunoSEQ multiplex PCR; the TCRdb copy retains only in-frame clones and omits some. V and J calls and clone size follow that table, whereas D and trimming were derived from the DNA. In the table there are 150,000 to 200,000 clones, roughly 90% of which are singletons.

Sequencing was done on a sample of peripheral blood. The sequence derives from a man aged 50 or older with acute or convalescent COVID-19. The V call is TRBV6-1, the J call TRBJ1-4; D is perhaps TRBD1 (6 bases). DNA of the CDR3: TGTGCCAGCAGTGAAGCGAACAGGGCTACGGCTAATGAAAAACTGTTTTTT. It specifies CASSEANRATANEKLFF.